This T cell receptor beta chain is drawn from a study of cytomegalovirus exposure and HLA in healthy donors. Study-wide results and caveats: Available immune exposure information was restricted to CMV serostatus only. Differences between HLA loci emerged in a later analysis of TCR association rates, with DRB1 most and HLA-C fewest. The study put around 180 TCR beta chains on its list as cytomegalovirus-associated. With further analysis later on, most CMV-associated TCR beta chains appeared HLA-restricted.

The CDR3 totals 12 residues. CDR1 and CDR2 from the germline V gene are MDHEN and SYDVKM. The ends were cut back, 6 bases at V and 7 bases at J, with 9 bases in the middle. The PCR contained 60 Vbeta and 13 Jbeta primers. Here immunoSEQ multiplex PCR was the method, and the copy in TCRdb shows in-frame clones only, minus some. The data contain some 59,000 clones, roughly 84% of them singletons. On this clone itself: Its antigen remains unknown.

J is TRBJ2-2 and V is TRBV28; D remains ambiguous. Specimen: PBMCs. This receptor was identified in a woman between 18 and 29 years old in good health and CMV-seronegative. In DNA form, the CDR3 reads TGTGCCAGCAGCATAGCCGGCGGGGAGCTGTTTTTT. Encoded protein: CASSIAGGELFF.